This record concerns one T cell receptor (beta chain) sequence. Antigen unknown. The data belong to a study of regulatory T cells in long-lasting Graves disease. The V and J ends lost 3 bases and 3 bases, in that order; junction bases with no gene match: 6. Per the germline V gene, CDR1 is DFQATT and CDR2 is SNEGSKA (reference sequence). The CDR3 length is 15 residues. Arm-PCR of CDR3 regions and iRepertoire HTBI primers were the basis on which TCR beta libraries were built. TCRdb analysed the multiplex PCR reads with MiXCR anew, one entry per CDR3 protein. Of hundreds of thousands of distinct CDR3 sequences in the sample, about 16% were seen once. Whole-study findings and limits: Favored gene segments in persistent disease were TRBV28, TRBJ1-2 and TRBJ2-5. Public clonotype sharing was higher in persistent than newly diagnosed patients. Accuracy was possibly reduced by small sample size.

Time point in this sample: newly diagnosed GD, antithyroid drugs for less than 3 months. RNA isolated from PBMCs was used to make the TCR library. These data are also associated with another study on T cells in Graves' hyperthyroidism and ophthalmopathy. That paper states: Diagnoses were established using clinical symptoms, serum thyroxine and TRAb, thyroid ultrasound and orbital computed tomography.

This sample comprised peripheral blood mononuclear cells (PBMCs), obtained at new diagnosis, from a patient treated with antithyroid drugs. This sequence was found in a woman aged 35-60 years with Graves disease. V and J are TRBV20-1 and TRBJ1-5; TRBD1 matches 9 bases. Here the CDR3 reads CSASGTGFTNQPQHF. CDR3 nucleotide sequence: TGCAGTGCTAGTGGGACAGGGTTTACCAATCAGCCCCAGCATTTT.